This TCR beta chain was identified in a study of shared clonotypes between healthy human individuals. On the study more broadly: With ages of 18 to 49, the donors were two women and three men. General study findings and limits: Across a few donors, naive CD4 shared approximately 4.5%, naive CD8 more than 3%, memory CD4 more than 2%, memory CD8 about 0.4%.

Nashville, Tennessee was home to all donors, each a Caucasian adult. A split of CD4+ cells into CD45RA+ naive and CD45RA-negative memory subsets was performed. Germline CDR1 and CDR2: WSHSY and SAAADI. Trimming shortened V by 1 base and J by 9 bases, and 12 bases separated the two germline ends. This CDR3 comprises 13 residues. The data were produced by immunoSEQ multiplex PCR, yet TCRdb's version contains in-frame clones alone and is incomplete. The sample records roughly 2,300,000 clones, 85% to 95% being singletons. This clone appeared a single time. What it binds is unknown. The TCR was taken from a man between 18 and 35 years old in good health. Some clones in this sample may be carry-over from other donors' samples. Sequences were obtained from naive CD4+ T cells from PBMCs. As for subset: CD45RA+ positively selected. The genes are TRBV10-2 and TRBJ2-5; D might be TRBD1 (5 bases). For the CDR3, the DNA is TGCGCCAGCAGTGAGTTTGAAGGGGCGGCCCAGTACTTC. Residues: CASSEFEGAAQYF.